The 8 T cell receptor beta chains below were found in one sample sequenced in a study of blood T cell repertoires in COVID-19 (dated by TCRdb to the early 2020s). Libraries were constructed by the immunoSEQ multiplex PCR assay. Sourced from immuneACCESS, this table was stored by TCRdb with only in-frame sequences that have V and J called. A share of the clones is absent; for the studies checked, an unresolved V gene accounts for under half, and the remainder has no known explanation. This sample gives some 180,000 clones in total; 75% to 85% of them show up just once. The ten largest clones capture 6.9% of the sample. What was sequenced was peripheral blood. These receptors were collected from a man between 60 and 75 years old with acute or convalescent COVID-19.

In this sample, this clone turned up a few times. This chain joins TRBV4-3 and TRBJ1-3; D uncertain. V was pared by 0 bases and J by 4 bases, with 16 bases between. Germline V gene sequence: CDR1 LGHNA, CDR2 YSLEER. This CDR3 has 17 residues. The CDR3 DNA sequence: TGCGCCAGCAGCCAAGATTCGGAGGGAATAGGAGGAAACACCATATATTTT. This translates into CASSQDSEGIGGNTIYF.

The CDR3 DNA reads as TGCGCCAGCAGTTTCGACAGCGGGGTTTACAATGAGCAGTTCTTC. It is translated as CASSFDSGVYNEQFF. This chain links TRBV23-1 with TRBJ2-1, with TRBD2 matching over 7 bases. TRBV23-1 is an ORF for which the function is uncertain. The CDR3 sequence is 15 residues long. Germline trimming cut 5 bases from V and 4 bases from J; bases unmatched to any gene: 8.

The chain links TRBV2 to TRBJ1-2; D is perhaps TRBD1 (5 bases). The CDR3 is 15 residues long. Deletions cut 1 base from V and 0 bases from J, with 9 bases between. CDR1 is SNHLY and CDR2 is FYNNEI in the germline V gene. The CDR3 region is CASSEGQIANYGYTF. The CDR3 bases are TGTGCCAGCAGTGAAGGACAGATAGCTAACTATGGCTACACCTTC.

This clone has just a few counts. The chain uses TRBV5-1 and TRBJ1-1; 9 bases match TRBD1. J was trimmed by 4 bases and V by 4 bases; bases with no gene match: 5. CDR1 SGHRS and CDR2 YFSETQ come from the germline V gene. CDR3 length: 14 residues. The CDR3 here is CASSGETGGTEAFF. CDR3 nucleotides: TGCGCCAGCAGCGGTGAGACAGGGGGCACTGAAGCTTTCTTT.

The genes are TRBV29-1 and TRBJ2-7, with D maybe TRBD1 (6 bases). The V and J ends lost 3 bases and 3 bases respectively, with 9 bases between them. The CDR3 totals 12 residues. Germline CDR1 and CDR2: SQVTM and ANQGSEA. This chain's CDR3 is CSVEQTGYEQYF. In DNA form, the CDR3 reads TGCAGCGTTGAGCAGACAGGCTACGAGCAGTACTTC.

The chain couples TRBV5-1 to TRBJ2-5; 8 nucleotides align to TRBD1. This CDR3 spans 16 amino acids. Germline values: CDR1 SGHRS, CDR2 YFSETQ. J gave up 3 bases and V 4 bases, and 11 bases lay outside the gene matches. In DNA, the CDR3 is TGCGCCAGCAGCAAAATTGGCAGGGGGCTAGAAGAGACCCAGTACTTC. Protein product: CASSKIGRGLEETQYF.

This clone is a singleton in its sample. DNA for the CDR3: TGTGCCAGCAGCCGACCAGGGACTGATAGGACCCTCCACTTT. This translates into CASSRPGTDRTLHF. V and J are TRBV5-4 and TRBJ1-6, with TRBD1 as a possible D gene (5 bases). Per germline, CDR1 SGHNT and CDR2 YYREEE (reference sequence). The CDR3 is 14 residues long. Trimming removed 4 bases from V and 14 bases from J, with 19 bases in between.

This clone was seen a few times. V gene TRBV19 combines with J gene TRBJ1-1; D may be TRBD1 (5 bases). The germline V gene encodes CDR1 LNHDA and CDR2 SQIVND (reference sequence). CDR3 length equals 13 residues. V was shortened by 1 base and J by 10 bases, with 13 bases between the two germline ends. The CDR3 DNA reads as TGTGCCAGTAGTATAGGCCTACTTGGGGCAGCTTTCTTT. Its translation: CASSIGLLGAAFF.